This entry lists 21 T cell receptor beta chains sequenced from one sample in a study of blood T cells in healthy people across ages. Primers used in a second PCR of roughly 6 to 12 cycles were a sample-barcoded 5' primer and a J-beta primer mix. Using its own MiXCR run on the 5' RACE reads, TCRdb lists one record per CDR3 protein. Altogether around 1,900,000 distinct CDR3 sequences are present, around 42% being singletons, with the ten largest covering 23%. Sample: blood. The receptors were sampled from a human donor in good health.

This chain's CDR3 is CATSDPGVSGEKLFF. In DNA form, the CDR3 reads TGTGCCACCAGTGATCCAGGAGTATCTGGTGAAAAACTGTTTTTT. The chain links TRBV24-1 to TRBJ1-4; D unresolved. Looked up from germline, CDR1 is KGHDR and CDR2 is SFDVKD. The CDR3 runs 15 residues. V lost 3 bases and J lost 7, with 14 bases in between.

On this clonotype itself: Given a much more abundant clone one base away, this may be a read error. The rearrangement joins TRBV20-1 to TRBJ2-4; 7 bases map to TRBD1. CDR1 DFQATT and CDR2 SNEGSKA come from the germline V gene (reference sequence). This CDR3 contains 16 residues. The CDR3 DNA follows: TGCTGTGCTGTCGGGACAGCCGGAGGCACCAAAAACATTCAGTACTTC. This gives the protein CCAVGTAGGTKNIQYF.

The V and J genes are TRBV6-5 and TRBJ2-3, with a tentative D call TRBD1 (6 bases). The CDR3 contains 15 residues. Germline values: CDR1 MNHEY, CDR2 SVGAGI. Trimming cost V 5 bases and J 4 bases, with 16 bases left between them. The CDR3 DNA follows: TGTGCCAGCAGTATGGGGGCAACCGGGCCAGATACGCAGTATTTT. Translation: CASSMGATGPDTQYF.

This chain joins TRBV28 and TRBJ1-1, with 9 positions matching TRBD1. CDR1 and CDR2 from the germline V gene are MDHEN and SYDVKM. Trimming removed 6 bases from V and 3 bases from J; junction bases left unmatched: 8. The CDR3 has 15 residues. The CDR3 region is CASSPERDRDTEAFF. The CDR3 DNA is TGTGCCAGCAGCCCCGAAAGGGACAGGGACACTGAAGCTTTCTTT. Drawing the rest from reference TRBV28 and TRBJ1-1, the complete variable domain is DVKVTQSSRYLVKRTGEKVFLECVQDMDHENMFWYRQDPGLGLRLIYFSYDVKMKEKGDIPEGYSVSREKKERFSLILESASTNQTSMYLCASSPERDRDTEAFFGQGTRLTVV.

The rearrangement uses TRBV28 and TRBJ1-1; a possible D gene is TRBD1 (5 bases). The CDR3 has 15 residues. Germline CDR1 MDHEN, CDR2 SYDVKM. V was clipped by 4 bases and J by 6 bases, with 18 bases between them. DNA for the CDR3: TGTGCCAGCAGTTGTAACAGGCTTCCCGACCCTGAAGCTTTCTTT. It specifies CASSCNRLPDPEAFF.

The chain couples TRBV4-3 to TRBJ1-2, with TRBD1 as a possible D gene (6 bases). Germline values: CDR1 LGHNA, CDR2 YSLEER. Trimming cost V 3 bases and J 6 bases, with 20 bases left between them. CDR3 length: 16 amino acids. CDR3 region: CASSQNHFTGSNGYTF. Here the CDR3 DNA reads TGCGCCAGCAGCCAGAACCATTTTACAGGGTCAAATGGCTACACCTTC.

This clonotype has a count of ten or more. V usage is TRBV6-5 and J usage is TRBJ1-1; TRBD1 is a possible D gene (5 bases). The germline V and J ends were trimmed by 6 bases and 4 bases, with 12 bases remaining between them. The CDR3 spans 13 residues. In germline, CDR1 is MNHEY, CDR2 SVGAGI. CDR3 sequence (DNA): TGTGCCAGCAGCCTAACAGGACTCACTGAAGCTTTCTTT. The encoded protein is CASSLTGLTEAFF.

This clonotype was seen a few times. The chain carries TRBV20-1 and TRBJ1-2; the D gene is possibly TRBD1 (5 bases). Germline CDR1 and CDR2: DFQATT and SNEGSKA (reference sequence). The length of the CDR3 is 13 residues. Trimming took off 6 bases at V and 5 bases at J, with 16 bases between the two ends. The CDR3 DNA reads TGCAGTGCCGCGTCGGGGGAATATTATGGCTACACCTTC. Residues: CSAASGEYYGYTF.

This chain uses TRBV4-1 with TRBJ2-1; maybe TRBD2 (7 bases). V lost 0 bases, J lost 11 bases, and 11 bases lay in between. Germline CDR1 is MGHRA and CDR2 is YSYEKL. CDR3 length: 13 amino acids. CDR3 nucleotides: TGCGCCAGCAGCCAAGAGGGGGGGCAGAAGCAGTTCTTC. Translated: CASSQEGGQKQFF.

This clonotype was recorded only once. This rearrangement joins TRBV11-3 to TRBJ1-2; no clear D. The CDR3 consists of 15 residues. Germline CDR1 SGHNT, CDR2 YENEEA. V lost 1 base and J 4 bases, leaving 13 bases between the germline ends. DNA of the CDR3: TGTGCCAGCAGCTTAGGGGTCGAATACTCCTATGGCTACACCTTC. Its translation is CASSLGVEYSYGYTF.

In its sample, this clonotype was seen a few times. The V call is TRBV6-1, the J call TRBJ2-7; a weak D match, TRBD1 (6 bases). The germline V and J ends were trimmed by 4 bases and 3 bases, with 13 bases remaining between them. The V gene's germline CDR1 is MNHNS and CDR2 SASEGT. The CDR3 runs to 14 residues. This CDR3 reads CASSAGAGVYEQYF. Written as DNA, the CDR3 is TGTGCCAGCAGTGCCGGGGCAGGGGTCTACGAGCAGTACTTC.

This clonotype has a handful of counts. The chain couples TRBV6-6 to TRBJ2-7; TRBD1 or TRBD2 may be the D gene (6 bases each). V gave up 2 bases and J gave up 0 bases, with 11 bases separating them. The CDR3 spans 15 residues. Germline CDR1 and CDR2: MNHNY and SVGAGI (reference sequence). Written as DNA, the CDR3 is TGTGCCAGCAGTTACGGCGGAGGGGGCTCCTACGAGCAGTACTTC. It translates to CASSYGGGGSYEQYF.

The V gene is TRBV4-3, the J gene TRBJ1-1, with D maybe TRBD1 (6 bases). This CDR3 spans 14 amino acids. Trimming took off 0 bases at V and 5 bases at J, with 10 bases between the two ends. Germline V CDR1 and CDR2: LGHNA, YSLEER. The CDR3 spells CASSQDDRRTEAFF. The DNA for the CDR3 is TGCGCCAGCAGCCAAGATGACAGGAGGACTGAAGCTTTCTTT.

This clonotype has more than one count but fewer than ten. The CDR3 DNA reads TGCAGTGCTGGTCCCACCTCAGCTGAGACCCAGTACTTC. This translates into CSAGPTSAETQYF. This chain connects TRBV20-1 to TRBJ2-4; the D is unclear. The assigned J gene may be wrong: the sequence end matches TRBJ2-5 better. CDR1 is DFQATT and CDR2 is SNEGSKA in the germline V gene (reference sequence). This CDR3 is built from 13 residues.

J is TRBJ2-4 and V is TRBV4-3; a possible D gene is TRBD1 (5 bases). The end of the DNA aligns better with TRBJ2-7, so the J call may be wrong. Germline assignment: CDR1 LGHNA and CDR2 YSLEER. This CDR3 is 15 amino acids long. DNA for the CDR3: TGCGCCAGCAGCCAAGGTTCACAGGACACCTACGAGCAGTACTTC. This gives the protein CASSQGSQDTYEQYF.

This clonotype has just a few counts. This chain uses TRBV11-2 with TRBJ2-1, with D tentatively TRBD1 (6 bases). The CDR3 extends over 16 amino acids. V was shortened by 1 base and J by 9 bases, with 19 bases between the two germline ends. The germline gives CDR1 SGHAT, CDR2 FQNNGV. CDR3 DNA: TGTGCCAGCAGCTTAGTATGGGGGCTTGATAAGCGTGAGCAGTTCTTC. It codes for CASSLVWGLDKREQFF.

The V gene is TRBV9, the J gene TRBJ2-1, with D unresolved. There are 16 residues in the CDR3. Germline V gives CDR1 SGDLS, CDR2 YYNGEE. Trimming stripped 0 bases from V and 8 bases from J, with 18 bases between. The CDR3 loop reads CASSVEKGFLLDEQFF. In DNA, the CDR3 is TGTGCCAGCAGCGTAGAGAAGGGCTTCCTTTTGGATGAGCAGTTCTTC.

The gene calls are TRBV6-2 or TRBV6-3 and TRBJ2-7, with D maybe TRBD2 (5 bases). The CDR3 loop spans 14 amino acids. The germline CDR1 and CDR2 sequences are MNHEY and SVGEGT. The germline V and J ends were trimmed by 2 bases and 4 bases, with 12 bases remaining between them. CDR3 sequence (DNA): TGTGCCAGCAGTTACGTCGGGGTTGCGTACGAGCAGTACTTC. Its protein is CASSYVGVAYEQYF.

The V gene is TRBV18, the J gene TRBJ2-1; TRBD1 agrees at 8 bases. TRBJ2-7 matches the DNA end more closely, so the J call is doubtful. The germline gives CDR1 KGHSH, CDR2 LQKENI. The CDR3 loop spans 14 amino acids. CDR3 region: CASSNGQGAYEQYF. As DNA, the CDR3 is TGTGCCAGCTCAAACGGACAGGGAGCCTACGAGCAGTACTTC.

The genes are TRBV10-3 and TRBJ1-1, with a weak D call TRBD1 (6 bases). In germline, CDR1 is ENHRY, CDR2 SYGVKD. The V end was cut by 10 bases, the J end by 1 base, with 25 bases between. The CDR3 contains 17 residues. This CDR3 is CATQGEGRVGRNTEAFF. For the CDR3, the DNA is TGTGCCACACAGGGAGAGGGCAGGGTAGGTAGGAACACTGAAGCTTTCTTT.

The V call is TRBV9, the J call TRBJ2-5; 8 bases map to TRBD2. Losses at the gene ends were 0 bases for V and 5 bases for J; bases not matched to a gene: 9. The CDR3 runs to 16 residues. The germline gives CDR1 SGDLS, CDR2 YYNGEE. The CDR3 sequence is CASSVVGSGAVETQYF. The CDR3 nucleotides are TGTGCCAGCAGCGTAGTTGGTAGCGGGGCGGTGGAGACCCAGTACTTC. Supplemented by reference TRBV9 and TRBJ2-5, the full variable domain reads DSGVTQTPKHLITATGQRVTLRCSPRSGDLSVYWYQQSLDQGLQFLIQYYNGEERAKGNILERFSAQQFPDLHSELNLSSLELGDSALYFCASSVVGSGAVETQYFGPGTRLLVL.